These 13 T cell receptor beta chains came from one sample sequenced in a study of OX40 agonist ivuxolimab in advanced cancers. Libraries were prepared by immunoSEQ multiplex PCR; TCRdb keeps only in-frame clonotypes and omits some of them. The top ten clones hold 5.5% to 6.5% of a sample with about 77,000 clones, around 87% of them seen once. The input for sequencing was CD4+ or CD8+ T cells sorted from blood, taken in a trial of the OX40 agonist ivuxolimab. The receptors were sampled from an adult with an advanced solid tumor such as melanoma, head and neck, liver or kidney cancer.

The chain carries TRBV6-5 and TRBJ2-7; D not certain. Germline-derived CDR1 and CDR2 are MNHEY and SVGAGI. Trimming pared 8 bases from V and 0 bases from J, leaving 11 bases between. This CDR3 region has 13 residues. The CDR3 sequence is CASHKLSSYEQYF. The CDR3 coding sequence is TGTGCCAGCCACAAATTAAGCTCCTACGAGCAGTACTTC.

V gene TRBV7-3 combines with J gene TRBJ1-1, with D possibly being TRBD1 (5 bases). Germline CDR1 reads SGHTA; CDR2 reads FQGTGA. V was trimmed by 5 bases and J by 4 bases, leaving 11 bases between them. The CDR3 loop spans 13 amino acids. DNA of the CDR3: TGTGCCAGCAGCCCCCAGGGCCGCACTGAAGCTTTCTTT. Its translation: CASSPQGRTEAFF.

V and J are TRBV30 and TRBJ1-5; 10 bases map to TRBD1. Per germline, CDR1 GTSNPN and CDR2 SVGIG (reference sequence). V trimming: 3 bases; J trimming: 0 bases; junction bases outside the gene matches: 17. CDR3 size: 20 residues. This CDR3 reads CAWSRRVSGQGVYSNQPQHF. CDR3 DNA: TGTGCCTGGAGCCGACGTGTCTCTGGACAGGGGGTTTATAGCAATCAGCCCCAGCATTTT.

This chain joins TRBV5-4 and TRBJ2-1; TRBD2 matches 8 bases. This CDR3 comprises 16 residues. The junction had 9 bases not matched to a gene; V was cut back by 4 bases and J by 3 bases. CDR1 SGHNT and CDR2 YYREEE come from the germline V gene (reference sequence). The DNA of the CDR3 is TGTGCCAGCAGCCGCGGGGGGCGGGAGCTCTACAATGAGCAGTTCTTC. Translation: CASSRGGRELYNEQFF.

As to this clone: In the same sample, other DNA sequences code for this CDR3. The rearrangement uses TRBV7-9 and TRBJ2-5; the D is unclear. This CDR3 has 11 amino acids. Deletions cut 4 bases from V and 2 bases from J, with 2 bases between. Germline CDR1 is SEHNR and CDR2 is FQNEAQ (reference sequence). The CDR3 DNA sequence: TGTGCCAGCAGCTCTCAAGAGACCCAGTACTTC. It is translated as CASSSQETQYF.

J is TRBJ2-1 and V is TRBV5-1; D call uncertain. The ends were cut back, 1 base at V and 1 base at J, with 9 bases in the middle. Germline CDR1 SGHRS, CDR2 YFSETQ. There are 15 residues in the CDR3. The CDR3 here is CASSLSGASYNEQFF. In DNA, the CDR3 is TGCGCCAGCAGCTTGTCCGGCGCGTCCTACAATGAGCAGTTCTTC. Full variable domain (missing parts from reference TRBV5-1 and TRBJ2-1): KAGVTQTPRYLIKTRGQQVTLSCSPISGHRSVSWYQQTPGQGLQFLFEYFSETQRNKGNFPGRFSGRQFSNSRSEMNVSTLELGDSALYLCASSLSGASYNEQFFGPGTRLTVL.

This rearrangement joins TRBV11-2 to TRBJ2-7; D is possibly TRBD1 (5 bases). The germline CDR1 and CDR2 sequences are SGHAT and FQNNGV. Trimming stripped 4 bases from V and 7 bases from J, with 11 bases between. CDR3 length: 12 residues. The DNA of the CDR3 is TGTGCCAGCAGCTCTAATGCAGGGGAGCAGTACTTC. It specifies CASSSNAGEQYF.

The V call is TRBV7-9, the J call TRBJ2-3; TRBD2 is a possible D gene (5 bases). CDR3 length: 16 amino acids. The germline V gene has CDR1 SEHNR and CDR2 FQNEAQ (reference sequence). Trimming removed 5 bases at V and 4 bases at J, with 19 bases between. The CDR3 DNA follows: TGTGCCAGCAGCCGAGATGCGGGTGGATGGGCAGATACGCAGTATTTT. Translating it yields CASSRDAGGWADTQYF. The complete variable domain, with remaining parts taken from reference TRBV7-9 and TRBJ2-3, reads DTGVSQNPRHKITKRGQNVTFRCDPISEHNRLYWYRQTLGQGPEFLTYFQNEAQLEKSRLLSDRFSAERPKGSFSTLEIQRTEQGDSAMYLCASSRDAGGWADTQYFGPGTRLTVL.

The rearrangement uses TRBV28 and TRBJ2-5; D is unresolved. The CDR3 is 13 residues long. The germline V gene encodes CDR1 MDHEN and CDR2 SYDVKM. V was clipped by 3 bases and J by 4 bases, with 9 bases between them. This CDR3 reads CASSLGLRETQYF. The DNA for the CDR3 is TGTGCCAGCAGTTTGGGGTTGCGAGAGACCCAGTACTTC.

This sequence joins TRBV6-1 and TRBJ2-6, with D hard to call. The CDR3 length is 16 residues. The germline CDR1 and CDR2 sequences are MNHNS and SASEGT. The ends were cut back, 2 bases at V and 0 bases at J, with 8 bases in the middle. CDR3 coding DNA: TGTGCCAGCAGTGAAAGGTTTAGCTCTGGGGCCAACGTCCTGACTTTC. It codes for CASSERFSSGANVLTF.

The V gene is TRBV25-1, the J gene TRBJ1-1; D is perhaps TRBD1 (6 bases). The germline CDR1 and CDR2 sequences are MGHDK and SYGVNS. This CDR3 is built from 15 residues. The V end lost 8 bases, the J end lost 1 base, and 17 bases lay between the germline ends. CDR3 residues: CASYSSRGGNTEAFF. In nucleotides, the CDR3 is TGTGCCAGCTATTCTAGCAGGGGAGGGAACACTGAAGCTTTCTTT.

The sample holds a few counts of this clone. The CDR3 nucleotides are TGTGCCAGCAGCCAAAGGGGGGGCCTCTCTGGAAACACCATATATTTT. Amino acid sequence: CASSQRGGLSGNTIYF. The rearrangement joins TRBV14 to TRBJ1-3; D may be TRBD1 (6 bases). The CDR3 has 16 residues. CDR1 is SGHDN and CDR2 is FVKESK in the germline V gene. V dropped 2 bases and J dropped 0 bases, with 11 bases sitting between them.

The chain combines TRBV10-2 with TRBJ1-1; perhaps TRBD1 as D (5 bases). CDR3 length: 13 residues. V gave up 6 bases and J gave up 6 bases, with 14 bases separating them. The germline gives CDR1 WSHSY, CDR2 SAAADI. CDR3 nucleotides: TGCGCCAGCAGGGGGACCCCCCATCCTGAAGCTTTCTTT. Its protein product is CASRGTPHPEAFF.